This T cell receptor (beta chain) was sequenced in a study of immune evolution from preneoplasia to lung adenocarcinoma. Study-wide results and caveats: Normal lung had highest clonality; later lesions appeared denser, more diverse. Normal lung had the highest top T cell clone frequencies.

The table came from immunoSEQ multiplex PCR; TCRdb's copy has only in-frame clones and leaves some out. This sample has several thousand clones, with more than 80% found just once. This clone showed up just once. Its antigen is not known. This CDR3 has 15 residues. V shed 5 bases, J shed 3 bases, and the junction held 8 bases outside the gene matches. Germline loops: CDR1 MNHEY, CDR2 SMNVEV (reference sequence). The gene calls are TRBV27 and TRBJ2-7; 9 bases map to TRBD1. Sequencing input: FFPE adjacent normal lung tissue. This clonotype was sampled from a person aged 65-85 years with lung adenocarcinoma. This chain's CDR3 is CASSLLGQGFYEQYF. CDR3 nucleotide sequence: TGTGCCAGCAGTCTGCTAGGACAGGGGTTCTACGAGCAGTACTTC.